This T cell receptor beta chain was found in a study of CD8 T cells in ankylosing spondylitis. This clonotype was found many times. Germline values: CDR1 SEHNR, CDR2 FQNEAQ (reference sequence). This CDR3 has 12 residues. The V end was cut by 5 bases, the J end by 3 bases, with 8 bases between. MiXCR, run by TCRdb on the 5' RACE reads, gives a single entry per CDR3 protein. The sample comprises 150,000 to 250,000 distinct CDR3 sequences, 9.5% to 15% of which are singletons, and 16% rests with the top ten. The genes are TRBV7-9 and TRBJ2-7; D is unresolved. The source material was blood, either unsorted or a sorted T cell fraction (not recorded which). The sequence derives from a male donor with ankylosing spondylitis or in good health (not recorded which). The CDR3 loop is CASSTEYYEQYF. The CDR3 DNA sequence: TGTGCCAGCAGCACTGAGTACTACGAGCAGTACTTC.